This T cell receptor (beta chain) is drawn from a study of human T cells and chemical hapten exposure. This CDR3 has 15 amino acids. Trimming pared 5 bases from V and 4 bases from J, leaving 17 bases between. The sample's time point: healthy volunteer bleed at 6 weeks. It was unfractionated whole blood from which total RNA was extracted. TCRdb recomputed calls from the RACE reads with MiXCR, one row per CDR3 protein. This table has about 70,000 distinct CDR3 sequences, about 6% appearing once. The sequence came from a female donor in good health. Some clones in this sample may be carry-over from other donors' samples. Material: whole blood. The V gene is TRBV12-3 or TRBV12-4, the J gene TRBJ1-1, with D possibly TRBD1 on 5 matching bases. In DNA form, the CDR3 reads TGTGCCAGCAGTAGCCAGGGCGGGTCGGGCACTGAAGCTTTCTTT. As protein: CASSSQGGSGTEAFF.